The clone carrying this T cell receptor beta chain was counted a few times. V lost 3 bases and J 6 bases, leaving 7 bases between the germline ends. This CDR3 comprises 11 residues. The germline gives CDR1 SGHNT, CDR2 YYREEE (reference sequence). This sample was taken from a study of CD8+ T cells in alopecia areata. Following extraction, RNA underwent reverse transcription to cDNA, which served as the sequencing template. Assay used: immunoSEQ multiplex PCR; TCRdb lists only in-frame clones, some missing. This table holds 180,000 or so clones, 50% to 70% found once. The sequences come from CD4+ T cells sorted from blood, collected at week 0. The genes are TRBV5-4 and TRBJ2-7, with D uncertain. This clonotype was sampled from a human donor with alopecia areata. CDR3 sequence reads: CASSSQIEQYF. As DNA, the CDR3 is TGTGCCAGCAGCTCACAAATCGAGCAGTACTTC. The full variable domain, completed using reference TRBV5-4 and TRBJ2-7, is ETGVTQSPTHLIKTRGQQVTLRCSSQSGHNTVSWYQQALGQGPQFIFQYYREEENGRGNFPPRFSGLQFPNYSSELNVNALELDDSALYLCASSSQIEQYFGPGTRLTVT.